A single sample is the source of the 32 T cell receptor beta chains below, sequenced in a study of cytomegalovirus exposure and HLA in healthy donors. The PCR employed 60 Vbeta primers together with 13 Jbeta primers. Assay used: immunoSEQ multiplex PCR; TCRdb lists only in-frame clones, some missing. The repertoire consists of 150,000 to 180,000 clones, with 65% to 85% occurring once and the leading ten covering 5.5% to 6.5%. Source material: PBMCs. Receptors originate from a woman in her thirties or forties in good health and CMV-seropositive.

This chain links TRBV7-8 with TRBJ2-1, with 13 bases that match TRBD2. This CDR3 is built from 14 residues. V shed 4 bases and J 9 bases; nucleotides not matched to a gene: 3. In germline, CDR1 is SGHVS, CDR2 FQNEAQ. The CDR3 is CASSSGLAGIEQFF. CDR3 DNA sequence: TGTGCCAGCAGCTCGGGACTAGCGGGAATTGAGCAGTTCTTC.

The CDR3 region has the DNA TGTGCCAGCAGCTCGTTCGGGACAGGCTATACCGGGGAGCTGTTTTTT. Protein product: CASSSFGTGYTGELFF. The chain combines TRBV11-2 with TRBJ2-2; TRBD1 matches at 8 bases. CDR1 and CDR2 from the germline V gene are SGHAT and FQNNGV. With V trimmed by 4 bases and J by 5 bases, 9 bases remained unmatched. The CDR3 loop spans 16 amino acids.

The rearrangement links TRBV10-2 to TRBJ2-1; D is unresolved. This CDR3 comprises 16 residues. The germline V gene has CDR1 WSHSY and CDR2 SAAADI. V lost 3 bases and J lost 0, with 12 bases in between. CDR3 sequence: CASSDPPPSSYNEQFF. The CDR3, as DNA: TGCGCCAGCAGTGATCCCCCTCCTAGCTCCTACAATGAGCAGTTCTTC.

Remarks on this clone: An end of the junction does not agree with germline; a read error may underlie this. At the DNA level, this CDR3 is encoded by other sequences in the same sample as well. V gene TRBV5-1 combines with J gene TRBJ2-7; 14 bases fit TRBD2. The CDR3 has 14 amino acids. The germline CDR1 and CDR2 sequences are SGHRS and YFSETQ. The CDR3 region is CASRPGLAGVEQYF. The DNA for the CDR3 is TGCGCCAGCAGACCGGGACTAGCGGGAGTCGAGCAGTACTTT.

This CDR3 reads CASSENPGTRNQPQHF. The CDR3 DNA reads as TGTGCCAGCAGTGAGAACCCCGGGACAAGAAATCAGCCCCAGCATTTT. The chain employs TRBV6-1 and TRBJ1-5, with D maybe TRBD1 (6 bases). The CDR3 covers 16 residues. Looked up from germline, CDR1 is MNHNS and CDR2 is SASEGT. V gave up 3 bases and J gave up 4 bases, with 16 bases separating them.

The CDR3 bases are TGTGCCAGCAGCTTAGATGCGGTGCCATCGGCCGAGCAGTTCTTC. It yields the protein CASSLDAVPSAEQFF. The V call is TRBV11-2, the J call TRBJ2-1; no definite D call. Trimming pared 0 bases from V and 10 bases from J, leaving 16 bases between. This CDR3 spans 15 amino acids. Germline-derived CDR1 and CDR2 are SGHAT and FQNNGV.

The sample holds one count of this clone. The chain's CDR3 is CASSYSKAGVADTQYF. CDR3 sequence (DNA): TGTGCCAGCAGTTACTCGAAAGCGGGAGTTGCAGATACGCAGTATTTT. The chain links TRBV6-5 to TRBJ2-3, with 8 bases that match TRBD2. This CDR3 comprises 16 residues. With V trimmed by 0 bases and J by 4 bases, 6 bases remained unmatched. Germline V CDR1 and CDR2: MNHEY, SVGAGI.

This clone was recorded only once. V usage is TRBV5-1 and J usage is TRBJ2-1, with D possibly TRBD2 on 5 matching bases. V lost 3 bases and J 6 bases, leaving 16 bases between the germline ends. The CDR3 totals 15 residues. Looked up from germline, CDR1 is SGHRS and CDR2 is YFSETQ. CDR3 DNA: TGCGCCAGCAGCTCGCCGGGATCTAGCTCCAATGAGCAGTTCTTC. Translated: CASSSPGSSSNEQFF.

This sequence joins TRBV28 and TRBJ1-1; perhaps TRBD1 as D (6 bases). This CDR3 comprises 14 residues. Trimming removed 5 bases at V and 0 bases at J, with 10 bases between. Per germline, CDR1 MDHEN and CDR2 SYDVKM. In nucleotides, the CDR3 is TGTGCCAGCAGTCTCAGGGGTATGAACACTGAAGCTTTCTTT. It encodes CASSLRGMNTEAFF.

This chain links TRBV11-3 with TRBJ2-7; TRBD1 is a possible D gene (6 bases). CDR1 and CDR2 from the germline V gene are SGHNT and YENEEA. The V end was cut by 4 bases, the J end by 7 bases, with 14 bases between. This CDR3 contains 13 residues. CDR3 sequence: CASSSGRTGEQYF. CDR3 sequence (DNA): TGTGCCAGCAGCTCTGGACGAACAGGGGAGCAGTACTTC.

The chain joins TRBV28 to TRBJ1-2, with D tentatively TRBD1 (5 bases). V lost 5 bases and J lost 4, with 11 bases in between. The CDR3 has 13 amino acids. The germline gives CDR1 MDHEN, CDR2 SYDVKM. The CDR3 here is CASSAGPLYGYTF. The CDR3 region has the DNA TGTGCCAGCAGTGCAGGGCCCCTCTATGGCTACACCTTC.

The J gene is TRBJ1-5, the V gene TRBV6-4, with D uncertain. The CDR3 loop spans 13 amino acids. Germline CDR1 reads MRHNA; CDR2 reads SNTAGT. The V gene lost 4 bases and the J gene lost 4 bases, with 8 bases spanning the gap. This chain's CDR3 is CASSVEVNQPQHF. The DNA of the CDR3 is TGTGCCAGCAGTGTCGAGGTTAATCAGCCCCAGCATTTT.

A few counts support this clone. The chain carries TRBV19 and TRBJ1-1; perhaps TRBD1 as D (5 bases). Deletions cut 6 bases from V and 5 bases from J, with 16 bases between. CDR1 LNHDA and CDR2 SQIVND come from the germline V gene (reference sequence). The length of the CDR3 is 14 residues. The CDR3 is CASSTGLWVTEAFF. CDR3 nucleotide sequence: TGTGCCAGTAGCACGGGACTCTGGGTTACTGAAGCTTTCTTT.

This chain connects TRBV5-1 to TRBJ2-5; 9 nucleotides agree with TRBD2. The trim removed 3 bases at V and 4 bases at J, leaving 13 bases unmatched. This CDR3 comprises 17 residues. Germline V gene lookup returns CDR1 SGHRS and CDR2 YFSETQ. DNA for the CDR3: TGCGCCAGCAGCTCCCAGAATAGCGGGGGTTTCGGAGAGACCCAGTACTTC. Amino acids: CASSSQNSGGFGETQYF. The full variable domain, with the rest looked up from reference TRBV5-1 and TRBJ2-5, is KAGVTQTPRYLIKTRGQQVTLSCSPISGHRSVSWYQQTPGQGLQFLFEYFSETQRNKGNFPGRFSGRQFSNSRSEMNVSTLELGDSALYLCASSSQNSGGFGETQYFGPGTRLLVL.

V is TRBV5-1 and J is TRBJ2-7; 9 bases line up with TRBD2. This CDR3 spans 18 amino acids. Per the germline V gene, CDR1 is SGHRS and CDR2 is YFSETQ. V lost 3 bases, J lost 4 bases, and 17 bases stayed unmatched. In nucleotides, the CDR3 is TGCGCCAGCAGCTACACCTCCCCCGGGACTAGCTACGGGTACGAGCAGTACTTC. Residues: CASSYTSPGTSYGYEQYF.

The chain combines TRBV5-6 with TRBJ2-7; tentative D call: TRBD2 (6 bases). This CDR3 region has 15 residues. Per the germline V gene, CDR1 is SGHDT and CDR2 is YYEEEE. Trimming pared 6 bases from V and 2 bases from J, leaving 18 bases between. CDR3 protein: CASTASGLETYEQYF. CDR3 nucleotides: TGTGCCAGCACCGCATCGGGACTCGAAACCTACGAGCAGTACTTC.

The V and J genes are TRBV29-1 and TRBJ2-7, with D perhaps matching TRBD1 (5 bases). Deletions cut 4 bases from V and 4 bases from J, with 11 bases between. CDR3 length: 12 residues. In germline, CDR1 is SQVTM, CDR2 ANQGSEA. The CDR3 DNA sequence: TGCAGCGTTGGCCGACAGTCATACGAGCAGTACTTC. Encoded protein: CSVGRQSYEQYF.

The V and J genes are TRBV15 and TRBJ1-1, with 8 bases lining up with TRBD1. This CDR3 has 12 residues. CDR1 LNHNV and CDR2 YYDKDF come from the germline V gene (reference sequence). After removal of 6 bases from V and 11 bases from J, the junction contained 8 bases not matched to a gene. CDR3 sequence: CATSRRTGWAFF. DNA of the CDR3: TGTGCCACCAGTAGAAGGACAGGGTGGGCTTTCTTT.

V is TRBV10-3 and J is TRBJ2-1; weak D call: TRBD1 (6 bases). The germline V and J ends were trimmed by 4 bases and 3 bases, with 13 bases remaining between them. This CDR3 contains 15 residues. CDR1 ENHRY and CDR2 SYGVKD come from the germline V gene. The CDR3 nucleotides read TGTGCCATCAGTGCCCCCGGGACAAGCTACAATGAGCAGTTCTTC. Translation gives CAISAPGTSYNEQFF.

V gene TRBV7-3 combines with J gene TRBJ2-3; a weak D match, TRBD2 (6 bases). The V gene lost 5 bases and the J gene lost 1 base, with 19 bases spanning the gap. The CDR3 covers 17 residues. Per germline, CDR1 SGHTA and CDR2 FQGTGA. CDR3: CASSPRGVAERTDTQYF. The CDR3 coding sequence is TGTGCCAGCAGCCCGCGGGGAGTAGCGGAGCGCACAGATACGCAGTATTTT.

This chain joins TRBV6-1 and TRBJ1-3; D is uncertain. This CDR3 is 16 amino acids long. Germline loops: CDR1 MNHNS, CDR2 SASEGT. V shed 4 bases and J shed 0 bases, with 13 bases lying between them. CDR3: CASSVKSGDSGNTIYF. CDR3 nucleotide sequence: TGTGCCAGCAGTGTTAAGAGTGGTGACTCTGGAAACACCATATATTTT.

This clone turned up a few times. This rearrangement joins TRBV6-6 to TRBJ1-2; TRBD1 aligns across 7 bases. The length of the CDR3 is 15 residues. Germline CDR1 MNHNY, CDR2 SVGAGI (reference sequence). The V and J ends lost 5 bases and 4 bases, in that order; junction bases with no gene match: 10. The DNA for the CDR3 is TGTGCCAGCAGTCAAACCCGGGACAGTCCCTATGGCTACACCTTC. Protein product: CASSQTRDSPYGYTF.

The rearrangement links TRBV15 to TRBJ2-7; perhaps TRBD2 as D (6 bases). The germline V gene encodes CDR1 LNHNV and CDR2 YYDKDF (reference sequence). V gave up 0 bases and J gave up 3 bases, with 9 bases separating them. There are 14 residues in the CDR3. The CDR3 spells CATSREGGNYEQYF. The CDR3 DNA reads TGTGCCACCAGCAGAGAGGGGGGAAACTACGAGCAGTACTTC.

The chain uses TRBV7-8 and TRBJ1-5; D remains ambiguous. V gave up 4 bases and J gave up 7 bases, with 11 bases separating them. Germline-derived CDR1 and CDR2 are SGHVS and FQNEAQ. CDR3 length equals 13 residues. The CDR3 nucleotides read TGTGCCAGCAGCTCACGGGTGGAACAGCCCCAGCATTTT. This sequence encodes CASSSRVEQPQHF.

V and J are TRBV29-1 and TRBJ2-3; 9 bases match TRBD2. This CDR3 comprises 17 residues. The germline V gene encodes CDR1 SQVTM and CDR2 ANQGSEA. The trim removed 0 bases at V and 3 bases at J, leaving 10 bases unmatched. This chain's CDR3 is CSVEDPVAGVRTDTQYF. In nucleotides, the CDR3 is TGCAGCGTTGAAGATCCCGTAGCGGGAGTGAGAACAGATACGCAGTATTTT.

This clone has a single count. V gene TRBV11-2 combines with J gene TRBJ1-1; D is uncertain. The CDR3 has 13 residues. The V end lost 3 bases, the J end lost 1 base, and 6 bases lay between the germline ends. Germline CDR1 reads SGHAT; CDR2 reads FQNNGV. The CDR3 DNA follows: TGTGCCAGCAGCTTCCCCGGGAACACTGAAGCTTTCTTT. Amino acids: CASSFPGNTEAFF.

This chain links TRBV7-9 with TRBJ1-2; 7 bases agree with TRBD1. CDR1 SEHNR and CDR2 FQNEAQ come from the germline V gene (reference sequence). The CDR3 spans 19 residues. V was pared by 0 bases and J by 4 bases, with 17 bases of the junction left unmatched. The CDR3 spells CASSLATGGGSYGIYGYTF. DNA of the CDR3: TGTGCCAGCAGCTTAGCTACGGGAGGGGGCTCCTATGGGATCTATGGCTACACCTTC.

V and J are TRBV6-1 and TRBJ2-7, with D possibly TRBD1 on 5 matching bases. This CDR3 region has 14 residues. V gave up 1 base and J gave up 2 bases, with 9 bases separating them. Germline V gives CDR1 MNHNS, CDR2 SASEGT. In DNA, the CDR3 is TGTGCCAGCAGTGAAGAGGGGTGGACCTACGAGCAGTACTTC. Protein sequence: CASSEEGWTYEQYF.

The gene calls are TRBV11-1 and TRBJ2-1; 7 nucleotides agree with TRBD2. The J segment lost 8 bases and the V segment lost 4 bases, leaving 11 bases of the junction unmatched. The CDR3 loop spans 15 amino acids. Germline V lookup: CDR1 SGHAT, CDR2 FQDESV (reference sequence). CDR3 sequence (DNA): TGTGCCAGCAGCTGGGGAGGGGCCGGGGACGATGAGCAGTTCTTC. Amino acid sequence: CASSWGGAGDDEQFF.

The rearrangement joins TRBV5-1 to TRBJ1-2; no firm D call. The CDR3 is made up of 13 amino acids. V lost 7 bases, J lost 1 base, and 11 bases lay in between. The germline V gene encodes CDR1 SGHRS and CDR2 YFSETQ. CDR3 bases: TGCGCCAGCGGGTCGGAGATTAACTATGGCTACACCTTC. This codes for CASGSEINYGYTF. The whole variable domain, filled in from reference TRBV5-1 and TRBJ1-2, reads KAGVTQTPRYLIKTRGQQVTLSCSPISGHRSVSWYQQTPGQGLQFLFEYFSETQRNKGNFPGRFSGRQFSNSRSEMNVSTLELGDSALYLCASGSEINYGYTFGSGTRLTVV.

The chain carries TRBV15 and TRBJ2-5; 9 nucleotides line up with TRBD1. After removal of 4 bases from V and 11 bases from J, the junction contained 14 bases not matched to a gene. This CDR3 contains 15 residues. Germline values: CDR1 LNHNV, CDR2 YYDKDF (reference sequence). The CDR3 sequence: CATSTFGTGPGRQYF. The CDR3, as DNA: TGTGCCACCAGCACCTTTGGGACAGGGCCTGGAAGGCAGTACTTC.

The gene calls are TRBV7-9 and TRBJ1-2; 11 bases fit TRBD1. V dropped 4 bases and J dropped 6; count of bases not matched to a gene: 13. The CDR3 has 17 amino acids. Germline CDR1 reads SEHNR; CDR2 reads FQNEAQ (reference sequence). Here the CDR3 DNA reads TGTGCCAGCAGCTCTGGAGGGCTAGGACAGGGGGCTGATGGCTACACCTTC. This sequence encodes CASSSGGLGQGADGYTF.